These T cell receptor beta chains were read from a single sample in a study of blood T cells in healthy people across ages. TCRdb reprocessed the 5' RACE reads via MiXCR and lists one record per CDR3 protein. The sample consists of some 1.5 million distinct CDR3 sequences, roughly two fifths of them appearing once. The specimen was blood. Source of these receptors: a woman aged 18-29 years in good health. Each CDR3 is given with its conserved first and last residue. A D gene is named only where the DNA matches it firmly. Expanded clones get a size class; other rows say once, few or many, or leave the size out.

d_call j_call v_call clone_size cdr3_aa cdr3_nt
TRBD1 TRBJ1-2 TRBV12-3/TRBV12-4 NA CASSHPGGGNYGYTF TGTGCCAGCAGCCATCCAGGAGGGGGCAACTATGGCTACACCTTC
TRBD2 TRBJ2-1 TRBV4-3 many CASSQERLAGVNEQFF TGCGCCAGCAGCCAAGAAAGACTAGCGGGAGTCAATGAGCAGTTCTTC
NA TRBJ1-6 TRBV4-3 NA CASSQVAGTNSPPHF TGCGCCAGCAGCCAAGTAGCCGGGACTAATTCACCCCCCCACTTT
NA TRBJ2-3 TRBV4-1 few CASSQDRRHADTQYF TGCGCCAGCAGCCAAGATAGACGTCACGCAGATACGCAGTATTTT
NA TRBJ2-3 TRBV6-4 many CASSEGQGADTQYF TGTGCCAGCAGTGAGGGGCAGGGCGCAGATACGCAGTATTTT
NA TRBJ2-1 TRBV2 NA CASRAYGTSSSYNEQFF TGTGCCAGCAGGGCCTATGGGACTTCGAGCTCCTACAATGAGCAGTTCTTC
NA TRBJ2-3 TRBV6-4 NA CASSDSRGEPDTQYF TGTGCCAGCAGTGACTCGAGAGGAGAGCCAGATACGCAGTATTTT
NA TRBJ2-6 TRBV9 few CASSVKAGWESGANVLTF TGTGCCAGCAGCGTCAAGGCAGGGTGGGAGTCTGGGGCCAACGTCCTGACTTTC
NA TRBJ2-1 TRBV27 NA CASSSFRSSYNEQFF TGTGCCAGCAGTTCCTTCCGGAGCTCCTACAATGAGCAGTTCTTC
NA TRBJ1-2 TRBV6-5 few CASSYSGVANYGYTF TGTGCCAGCAGTTACTCGGGCGTAGCTAACTATGGCTACACCTTC
NA TRBJ1-1 TRBV29-1 NA CSVEVLVEAFF TGCAGCGTTGAAGTTTTGGTTGAAGCTTTCTTT
NA TRBJ2-7 TRBV3-1 few CASAAGPPYEQYF TGTGCCAGCGCGGCGGGTCCCCCGTACGAGCAGTACTTC
TRBD1 TRBJ1-1 TRBV4-1 many CASSPPGQGNTEAFF TGCGCCAGCAGCCCGCCGGGACAGGGTAACACTGAAGCTTTCTTT
NA TRBJ1-6 TRBV4-3 NA CASSQPGPGPSPLHF TGCGCCAGCAGCCAACCGGGGCCGGGGCCTTCACCCCTCCACTTT
NA TRBJ2-7 TRBV10-3 NA CAISLPDGSDEQYF TGTGCCATCAGTCTTCCGGACGGGTCAGACGAGCAGTACTTC
NA TRBJ2-7 TRBV12-3/TRBV12-4 few CASSFRQGQYEQYF TGTGCCAGCAGTTTTAGGCAGGGCCAATACGAGCAGTACTTC
TRBD1 TRBJ1-4 TRBV27 few CASSSPGQGPNEKLFF TGTGCCAGCAGTTCCCCCGGACAGGGACCTAATGAAAAACTGTTTTTT
NA TRBJ2-2 TRBV7-2 NA CASSPDISTGELFF TGTGCCAGCAGCCCGGACATCTCCACCGGGGAGCTGTTTTTT
NA TRBJ2-7 TRBV7-9 NA CASSLASQGRIEQYF TGTGCCAGCAGCTTAGCGTCGCAGGGTAGGATCGAGCAGTACTTC
NA TRBJ1-6 TRBV20-1 few CSARAPGESSPLHF TGCAGTGCTAGAGCACCAGGGGAAAGCTCACCCCTCCACTTT
NA TRBJ2-1 TRBV27 many CASRELHSSYNEQFF TGTGCCAGCAGGGAGCTGCATAGCTCCTACAATGAGCAGTTCTTC
NA TRBJ2-4 TRBV3-1 NA CASSPLRGWENIQYF TGTGCCAGCAGCCCTCTACGGGGGTGGGAAAACATTCAGTACTTC
NA TRBJ2-7 TRBV7-9 few CASSSSDLRRALIGEQYF TGTGCCAGCAGTTCGTCTGACTTGAGGAGGGCCCTCATCGGCGAGCAGTACTTC
TRBD1 TRBJ1-2 TRBV18 NA CASSTTRGQGLTNYGYTF TGTGCCAGCTCAACGACCCGAGGACAGGGCTTAACTAACTATGGCTACACCTTC
NA TRBJ2-6 TRBV13 few CASSLVEISGANVLTF TGTGCCAGCAGCTTAGTGGAGATCTCTGGGGCCAACGTCCTGACTTTC